A few counts support the clone carrying this TCR beta chain. The sample originates from a study of cytomegalovirus exposure and HLA in healthy donors. The primer mix had 60 Vbeta and 13 Jbeta primers. Sequenced by immunoSEQ multiplex PCR; TCRdb stores in-frame clones only, minus some. The sample shows under 250,000 clones, 70% to 90% of them seen only once. J was trimmed by 7 bases and V by 4 bases; bases with no gene match: 6. The CDR3 spans 15 residues. In germline, CDR1 is SGDLS, CDR2 YYNGEE. The sequence was collected from a girl aged 2 to 10 in good health and CMV-seronegative. This chain links TRBV9 with TRBJ2-1, with TRBD1 identical over 12 bases. The sample was PBMCs. CDR3 in amino acids: CASSPGTGGWNEQFF. The CDR3 bases are TGTGCCAGCAGCCCCGGGACAGGGGGCTGGAATGAGCAGTTCTTC.